This entry describes one T cell receptor (beta chain). Its target is not known. PCR was performed using 60 Vbeta and 13 Jbeta primers. Here immunoSEQ multiplex PCR was the method, and the copy in TCRdb shows in-frame clones only, minus some. This table has around 200,000 clones, around 77% appearing once. This sample was included in a study of cytomegalovirus exposure and HLA in healthy donors. Study-level results: HLA-A and HLA-B allele assignments for most subjects were reportedly predicted accurately using TCR beta sequences. A later analysis reported that several of the most significant clusters appeared to be linked to common viral pathogens, among them Epstein-Barr virus. Compared with the approximately 680-donor mean, an Asian-associated ancestry cluster reportedly had fewer N-insertions, according to a later analysis.

Germline V lookup: CDR1 GTSNPN, CDR2 SVGIG (reference sequence). J was trimmed by 2 bases and V by 4 bases; bases with no gene match: 12. This CDR3 region has 17 residues. The sequenced sample was PBMCs. The V and J genes are TRBV30 and TRBJ1-2; 11 positions match TRBD1. The clonotype comes from a female donor in good health and CMV-seronegative. The CDR3 nucleotides are TGTGCCTGGAAACCTTGGACAGGGGGCGCCTCGAACTATGGCTACACCTTC. Its protein product is CAWKPWTGGASNYGYTF. The full variable domain, completed using reference TRBV30 and TRBJ1-2, is SQTIHQWPATLVQPVGSPLSLECTVEGTSNPNLYWYRQAAGRGLQLLFYSVGIGQISSEVPQNLSASRPQDRQFILSSKKLLLSDSGFYLCAWKPWTGGASNYGYTFGSGTRLTVV.